Listed below are T cell receptor beta chains from one sample, sequenced in a study of blood T cell repertoires in COVID-19. The table came from immunoSEQ multiplex PCR; TCRdb's copy has only in-frame clones and leaves some out. The sample comprises approximately 65,000 clones, approximately 93% of which are singletons, and approximately 2.9% rests with the top ten. Input material: peripheral blood. These receptors were obtained from a man aged 70 or older with active COVID-19. Each CDR3 is given with its conserved first and last residue. The D gene is left open where the match is weak. Size values are once, few and many counts, or a class for expanded clones, and some rows have none.

cdr3_nt cdr3_aa j_call clone_size v_call d_call
TGTGCCAGCAGTTTAAAACAGGGGGTTCCCTACAATGAGCAGTTCTTC CASSLKQGVPYNEQFF TRBJ2-1 - TRBV27 TRBD1
TGTGCCAGCAGTCCCCCGGGGACAGGGGGAGAGACCCAGTACTTC CASSPPGTGGETQYF TRBJ2-5 - TRBV6-2/TRBV6-3 TRBD1
TGCGCCAGCAAAGGGGCAGCTAATGAAAAACTGTTTTTT CASKGAANEKLFF TRBJ1-4 - TRBV10-1 -
TGTGCCAGCAGTGACTCACCAGGGGTACGCTGGCCGGTCGGCGCTGAAGCTTTCTTT CASSDSPGVRWPVGAEAFF TRBJ1-1 few TRBV6-4 -
TGCAGCGTCCCGGAGAAAGGCAGGGTCCAAGGGGAGACCCAGTACTTC CSVPEKGRVQGETQYF TRBJ2-5 - TRBV29-1 -
TGTGCCAGCGGAACCAGGGGACCAACCTACAATGAGCAGTTCTTC CASGTRGPTYNEQFF TRBJ2-1 - TRBV7-2 -
TGTGCTAGTGCCCCCCCCAGATTACGCTCTGGAAACACCATATATTTT CASAPPRLRSGNTIYF TRBJ1-3 - TRBV12-5 -
TGTGCCAGCAGTCGGGCAAAAACACCTAGCGGGGGGGGTCAAGAGACCCAGTACTTC CASSRAKTPSGGGQETQYF TRBJ2-5 - TRBV27 TRBD2
TGTGCCAGCAGTTTATACGAGGCGACCCAGTACTTC CASSLYEATQYF TRBJ2-5 - TRBV27 -
TGTGCCAGTAGTATAGGGACAGGGTTTAACGCCGGGGAGCTGTTTTTT CASSIGTGFNAGELFF TRBJ2-2 - TRBV19 TRBD1
TGTGCCAGCAGGCGGTCCGGGACTAGCGAGACCGGGGAGCTGTTTTTT CASRRSGTSETGELFF TRBJ2-2 - TRBV3-1/TRBV3-2 TRBD2
TGTGCCAGCAGCCCCGATGCAGGGGCCTACGAGCAGTACTTC CASSPDAGAYEQYF TRBJ2-7 - TRBV9 -
TGCGCCAGCAGCTTGGGACCGGGGACCTACGAGCAGTACTTC CASSLGPGTYEQYF TRBJ2-7 - TRBV5-1 -
TGTGCCAGCAGTGAACGTGGGGGGTGGCAAGAGACCCAGTACTTC CASSERGGWQETQYF TRBJ2-5 - TRBV25-1 -
TGTGCCAGCAGTTTACGGGCGACAGTCGGCTACACCTTC CASSLRATVGYTF TRBJ1-2 - TRBV12-3/TRBV12-4 -
TGTGCCAGCAGCTTAGAGGGGAGGGGTGGAAGCTATGGCTACACCTTC CASSLEGRGGSYGYTF TRBJ1-2 - TRBV11-3 -
TGTGCCAGCAGCGAGGCAGTTCAAATGAACACTGAAGCTTTCTTT CASSEAVQMNTEAFF TRBJ1-1 - TRBV7-8 -
TGTGCCAGTTCGGACAGGGGGCTATCCTATAATTCACCCCTCCACTTT CASSDRGLSYNSPLHF TRBJ1-6 - TRBV27 TRBD1
TGCGCCAGCAGCCCAGGACAGCTCTCTGGAAACACCATATATTTT CASSPGQLSGNTIYF TRBJ1-3 - TRBV4-1 -
TGTGCCAGCAGTACAGGGGTTTGGTCACCCCTCCACTTT CASSTGVWSPLHF TRBJ1-6 - TRBV5-6 TRBD1
TGTGCCAGCAGCTTACCAGGGCGCTACGAGCAGTACTTC CASSLPGRYEQYF TRBJ2-7 - TRBV7-2 -
TGTGCCAGCAGCTTAGAGGCTTCCGCAGGGGCGCGAGAGACCCAGTACTTC CASSLEASAGARETQYF TRBJ2-5 - TRBV7-8 -
TGCGCCAGCAGCTTGGTCTCCCCGGGAGAGACCCAGTACTTC CASSLVSPGETQYF TRBJ2-5 - TRBV5-1 -
TGTGCCAGCAGCTGGGGGGGGACTATGGGAGAGACCCAGTACTTC CASSWGGTMGETQYF TRBJ2-5 once TRBV11-2 TRBD2
TGCGCCAGCAGCCAAACCATACCCGGGACAGGGGACGGAGTCGGTTCACCCCTCCACTTT CASSQTIPGTGDGVGSPLHF TRBJ1-6 - TRBV4-1 TRBD1
TGTGCCAGCAGCTACCGGGGGGACGGGGAGCTGTTTTTT CASSYRGDGELFF TRBJ2-2 - TRBV11-3 TRBD2
TGTGCCAGCACTACAGTAACCTACGAGCAGTACTTC CASTTVTYEQYF TRBJ2-7 - TRBV6-5 -
TGTGCCAGCCGTACACCGGGATCCACCGGGGAGCTGTTTTTT CASRTPGSTGELFF TRBJ2-2 - TRBV19 -
TGTGCCAGCAGCTCCAGAATCAGCACAGATACGCAGTATTTT CASSSRISTDTQYF TRBJ2-3 - TRBV11-2 -
TGTGCCAGCAGCCCAGGCAGGGGTATATCGGACACTGAAGCTTTCTTT CASSPGRGISDTEAFF TRBJ1-1 - TRBV6-4 -
TGTGCCAGTAGTATAGACCCCCCGGACAGTTATTCACCCCTCCACTTT CASSIDPPDSYSPLHF TRBJ1-6 - TRBV19 -
TGTGCCAGCAGTTGGACTAGCGGGGCGAATGAGCAGTTCTTC CASSWTSGANEQFF TRBJ2-1 - TRBV6-1 TRBD2
TGCAGTGCTAGTTACCAGGCGCAGTATTTT CSASYQAQYF TRBJ2-3 - TRBV20-1 -
TGTGCCAGTAGCCATGGGGGGGGCCAGCCCCAGCATTTT CASSHGGGQPQHF TRBJ1-5 - TRBV19 -
TGTGCCAGCAGTGTGACTAGCGGGGGGGTTGGTGAGCAGTTCTTC CASSVTSGGVGEQFF TRBJ2-1 - TRBV2 TRBD2
TGTGCCAGCAGCTTAGCTGGCGTGACAGGGGTCTACTACGAGCAGTACTTC CASSLAGVTGVYYEQYF TRBJ2-7 once TRBV7-8 TRBD1
TGCGCCAGCAGATACACCGGGACAGGGGGCACAGATACGCAGTATTTT CASRYTGTGGTDTQYF TRBJ2-3 - TRBV5-1 TRBD1
TGCGCCAGCAGTGAGCCTCAGGGCGGGGGGGCCTCCTACAATGAGCAGTTCTTC CASSEPQGGGASYNEQFF TRBJ2-1 - TRBV10-2 TRBD2
TGTGCCAGCAATGCCCAGGTCCAAGAGACCCAGTACTTC CASNAQVQETQYF TRBJ2-5 - TRBV2 -
TGTGCCAGCAGCCAACTAGCGGGGGACCCCGGCGGGTTCTTC CASSQLAGDPGGFF TRBJ2-1 - TRBV7-8 TRBD2
TGTGCCAGCAGCGCGAACAGTCTAAGCAATCAGCCCCAGCATTTT CASSANSLSNQPQHF TRBJ1-5 - TRBV7-2 -
TGTGCCAGCAGTGAAGGGGGACTCATACCTCCACCCCTCCACTTT CASSEGGLIPPPLHF TRBJ1-6 - TRBV2 -
TGTGCTAGCAGCTTAGGACAGAGCACAGATACGCAGTATTTT CASSLGQSTDTQYF TRBJ2-3 - TRBV7-7 -
TGTGCCACCAGTGCCCTAGGGGGGGGGCCGAACACCGGGGAGCTGTTTTTT CATSALGGGPNTGELFF TRBJ2-2 - TRBV24-1 -
TGTGCCAGCAGCCCGACCTCATCGGGACAGAAAAGACCTCAAGAGACCCAGTACTTC CASSPTSSGQKRPQETQYF TRBJ2-5 - TRBV7-6 TRBD1
TGTGCCAGCAGCCGATATGAGGGCACTGAAGCTTTCTTT CASSRYEGTEAFF TRBJ1-1 - TRBV7-3 -
TGTGCCAGCAGTCTGGGACAGGGTACAGATACGCAGTATTTT CASSLGQGTDTQYF TRBJ2-3 - TRBV6-5 TRBD1
TGTGCCAGCAGCCCGGGACAACGGACTGAAGCTTTCTTT CASSPGQRTEAFF TRBJ1-1 - TRBV7-6 -
TGTGCCAGCAGGGGAGTCAACTATGGCTACACCTTC CASRGVNYGYTF TRBJ1-2 - TRBV6-5 -
TGTGCCAGCAGCTTAGATCTTACAGATTGGCAGTACTTC CASSLDLTDWQYF TRBJ2-7 few TRBV11-2 -
TGTGCCAGCAGTGAGTGGGGCGTCACTGAAGCTTTCTTT CASSEWGVTEAFF TRBJ1-1 once TRBV2 -
TGTGCCAGCAGTTACTCGTACTCCTCCTACGAGCAGTACTTC CASSYSYSSYEQYF TRBJ2-7 - TRBV6-5 -
TGTGCCAGCAGCTCAAGGACAGGGGGGTCAGATACGCAGTATTTT CASSSRTGGSDTQYF TRBJ2-3 - TRBV7-6 TRBD1
TGCGCCAGCAGCCGAGGAACGACGGTGAACACTGAAGCTTTCTTT CASSRGTTVNTEAFF TRBJ1-1 - TRBV5-1 -